The sequence of this TCR beta chain was determined in a study of PD-1 blockade in classical Hodgkin lymphoma. This CDR3 spans 14 amino acids. Trimming took 7 bases from V and 0 from J, leaving 7 bases between them. The germline V gene encodes CDR1 SNHLY and CDR2 FYNNEI. About this clone itself: What it binds is unknown.

The time point is: cycle 4 day 1 (C4D1), after about 6 weeks of nivolumab. Following autologous stem cell transplantation, relapse occurred in every patient, and exposure to brentuximab vedotin varied. When best responses were assessed, they were complete response, partial response or progressive disease. Study-wide points: By C4D1, diversity of CD4+ TCRs had risen significantly, whereas that of CD8+ TCRs had not. Complete responders' diversity at baseline resembled that of newly diagnosed patients.

Using immunoSEQ multiplex PCR, the repertoire was profiled, and TCRdb retains in-frame clones only, with some absent. The repertoire holds 13,000 to 15,000 clones, approximately 81% seen once, with about 15% in the top ten. This chain links TRBV2 with TRBJ1-6; D is undetermined. This TCR was recovered from a human donor with classical Hodgkin lymphoma. The starting material was peripheral blood mononuclear cells (PBMCs), obtained before the fourth cycle of nivolumab. The CDR3 sequence is CASTKSSYNSPLHF. The CDR3 DNA reads TGTGCCAGCACCAAGAGCTCCTATAATTCACCCCTCCACTTT.